The 22 T cell receptor beta chains below were found in one sample sequenced in a study of cytotoxic CD8 clonotypes in ibrutinib-treated CLL (dated by TCRdb to about 2021). Library preparation employed the immunoSEQ multiplex PCR assay. TCRdb provides this immuneACCESS table in a form limited to in-frame rearrangements. Some clones are lacking; in checked studies, under half of them reflect an unresolved V gene, and why the rest are absent is not known. The sample contains approximately 340,000 clones, under 70% of them found a single time. The top ten hold roughly 6.8% of the sample. This sample comprised PBMCs, obtained after 36 months of ibrutinib treatment. Receptor source: a human donor with chronic lymphocytic leukemia.

This chain joins TRBV29-1 and TRBJ1-1, with no clear D. Looked up from germline, CDR1 is SQVTM and CDR2 is ANQGSEA. The CDR3 sequence is 14 residues long. Trimming stripped 2 bases from V and 8 bases from J, with 18 bases between. The CDR3 region is CSVERRVSSGEAFF. CDR3 coding DNA: TGCAGCGTTGAAAGGAGGGTCAGTTCGGGGGAAGCTTTCTTT.

The rearrangement uses TRBV9 and TRBJ2-3; 8 nucleotides match TRBD2. Germline trimming cut 3 bases from V and 2 bases from J; bases unmatched to any gene: 11. Germline V lookup: CDR1 SGDLS, CDR2 YYNGEE. This CDR3 has 17 residues. CDR3 in amino acids: CASSAGGRAGVTDTQYF. Here the CDR3 DNA reads TGTGCCAGCAGCGCCGGAGGGAGAGCGGGGGTCACAGATACGCAGTATTTT.

This clone has just a few counts. The rearrangement joins TRBV2 to TRBJ1-6, with D unresolved. Germline lookup yields CDR1 SNHLY and CDR2 FYNNEI. Trimming removed 5 bases from V and 6 bases from J, with 11 bases in between. This CDR3 has 14 amino acids. This chain's CDR3 is CASSRREGNSPLHF. The CDR3 nucleotides read TGTGCCAGCAGTCGCCGGGAGGGTAATTCACCCCTCCACTTT. The entire variable domain, with the rest obtained from reference TRBV2 and TRBJ1-6, is as follows: EPEVTQTPSHQVTQMGQEVILRCVPISNHLYFYWYRQILGQKVEFLVSFYNNEISEKSEIFDDQFSVERPDGSNFTLKIRSTKLEDSAMYFCASSRREGNSPLHFGNGTRLTVT.

The chain employs TRBV19 and TRBJ1-5; D remains ambiguous. Germline CDR1 LNHDA, CDR2 SQIVND (reference sequence). The V gene lost 4 bases and the J gene lost 0 bases, with 19 bases spanning the gap. The CDR3 totals 18 residues. The CDR3 here is CASSTPALGYYSNQPQHF. CDR3 in DNA: TGTGCCAGTAGTACCCCCGCGCTTGGTTATTATAGCAATCAGCCCCAGCATTTT.

V and J are TRBV6-1 and TRBJ1-5, with 7 bases identical to TRBD1. The CDR3 consists of 14 residues. The V gene end was trimmed by 4 bases and the J gene end by 2 bases; junction bases not matched to a gene: 2. Germline CDR1 reads MNHNS; CDR2 reads SASEGT. CDR3 loop: CASSVGGGNQPQHF. The CDR3 bases are TGTGCCAGCAGTGTAGGGGGCGGCAATCAGCCCCAGCATTTT.

Regarding this clone: Other DNA sequences in this specimen translate into the identical CDR3. The chain uses TRBV15 and TRBJ1-2; D is undetermined. Trimming removed 1 base from V and 2 bases from J, with 5 bases in between. This CDR3 has 13 residues. Germline assignment: CDR1 LNHNV and CDR2 YYDKDF (reference sequence). The CDR3 DNA reads as TGTGCCACCAGCAGAGGTCGGAACTATGGCTACACCTTC. Amino acids: CATSRGRNYGYTF. The full variable domain, rest sourced from reference TRBV15 and TRBJ1-2, is DAMVIQNPRYQVTQFGKPVTLSCSQTLNHNVMYWYQQKSSQAPKLLFHYYDKDFNNEADTPDNFQSRRPNTSFCFLDIRSPGLGDTAMYLCATSRGRNYGYTFGSGTRLTVV.

The V and J genes are TRBV9 and TRBJ2-3, with D possibly being TRBD2 (6 bases). V was cut by 5 bases and J by 1 base, with 14 bases left in between. Germline CDR1 is SGDLS and CDR2 is YYNGEE. CDR3 length: 15 amino acids. The CDR3 loop reads CASRGLRTCTDTQYF. Here the CDR3 DNA reads TGTGCCAGCAGGGGACTCCGAACTTGCACAGATACGCAGTATTTT.

This clone has more than one count but fewer than ten. This chain uses TRBV6-6 with TRBJ2-7; D may be TRBD2 (5 bases). With 5 bases removed from V and 0 bases from J, the gap between germline ends came to 14 bases. Germline-derived CDR1 and CDR2 are MNHNY and SVGAGI (reference sequence). The CDR3 is 15 residues long. DNA of the CDR3: TGTGCCAGCAGTCCACTAGGGTTGGGCTCCTACGAGCAGTACTTC. The encoded protein is CASSPLGLGSYEQYF.

The chain employs TRBV9 and TRBJ2-6; the D gene is possibly TRBD2 (6 bases). The V end lost 0 bases, the J end lost 0 bases, and 10 bases lay between the germline ends. Germline V lookup: CDR1 SGDLS, CDR2 YYNGEE. This CDR3 region has 17 residues. The CDR3 DNA follows: TGTGCCAGCAGCGTAGGACTAGACAACTCTGGGGCCAACGTCCTGACTTTC. Translated: CASSVGLDNSGANVLTF.

This clone was counted a few times. The V call is TRBV29-1, the J call TRBJ2-3; the D is unclear. This CDR3 is 10 amino acids long. V shed 4 bases and J shed 13 bases, with 12 bases lying between them. Per the germline V gene, CDR1 is SQVTM and CDR2 is ANQGSEA. DNA of the CDR3: TGCAGCGTTGCGGGTAATGGGAAGTATTTT. This codes for CSVAGNGKYF.

V usage is TRBV4-1 and J usage is TRBJ2-7; 8 bases map to TRBD1. The V segment lost 4 bases and the J segment 6 bases; nucleotides outside the gene matches: 5. Per germline, CDR1 MGHRA and CDR2 YSYEKL. This CDR3 comprises 13 residues. CDR3 amino acids: CASSLRQGSEQYF. In nucleotides, the CDR3 is TGCGCCAGCAGCCTACGACAGGGGTCCGAGCAGTACTTC.

The chain couples TRBV29-1 to TRBJ1-2, with TRBD1 matching 9 bases. The CDR3 totals 15 residues. V gave up 2 bases and J gave up 6 bases; unmatched junction bases: 10. The germline V gene has CDR1 SQVTM and CDR2 ANQGSEA. CDR3: CSVELITGGANGYTF. The CDR3 bases are TGCAGCGTTGAATTAATAACAGGGGGCGCAAATGGCTACACCTTC.

V gene TRBV7-3 combines with J gene TRBJ2-1; 9 positions match TRBD2. The trim removed 1 base at V and 5 bases at J, leaving 9 bases unmatched. This CDR3 has 17 amino acids. Germline V gene lookup returns CDR1 SGHTA and CDR2 FQGTGA. CDR3 sequence (DNA): TGTGCCAGCAGCTTAAGACCCGGGACTAGCTTCCACAATGAGCAGTTCTTC. Residues: CASSLRPGTSFHNEQFF.

This chain joins TRBV10-3 and TRBJ2-7; 10 nucleotides match TRBD1. Germline trimming cut 6 bases from V and 4 bases from J; bases unmatched to any gene: 12. This CDR3 is 16 amino acids long. Germline CDR1 is ENHRY and CDR2 is SYGVKD. CDR3 sequence reads: CAISGGRDRGQYEQYF. DNA for the CDR3: TGTGCCATCAGCGGGGGCCGGGACAGGGGACAGTACGAGCAGTACTTC.

The chain is built from TRBV5-1 and TRBJ2-1; D not certain. V was cut by 0 bases and J by 7 bases, with 29 bases left in between. In germline, CDR1 is SGHRS, CDR2 YFSETQ. The CDR3 runs 20 residues. Here the CDR3 DNA reads TGCGCCAGCAGCTTGGAAGAGATTGTATTCTTAGATGAAGGCTGTAATGAGCAGTTCTTC. Protein sequence: CASSLEEIVFLDEGCNEQFF.

The table lists this clone with a few counts. The genes are TRBV19 and TRBJ2-7, with D maybe TRBD2 (6 bases). Germline V gene sequence: CDR1 LNHDA, CDR2 SQIVND (reference sequence). The CDR3 runs to 14 residues. Trimming removed 5 bases from V and 0 bases from J, with 11 bases in between. The CDR3 region is CASSLSGPSYEQYF. Written as DNA, the CDR3 is TGTGCCAGTAGTTTAAGCGGGCCCTCCTACGAGCAGTACTTC.

V usage is TRBV18 and J usage is TRBJ2-7, with a possible D match to TRBD1 (6 bases). V was shortened by 6 bases and J by 0 bases, with 9 bases between the two germline ends. CDR3 size: 13 residues. The germline V gene encodes CDR1 KGHSH and CDR2 LQKENI. CDR3 amino acids: CASSRDISYEQYF. CDR3 DNA sequence: TGTGCCAGCTCCCGGGACATCTCCTACGAGCAGTACTTC.

The chain combines TRBV11-2 with TRBJ2-3; 8 bases fit TRBD1. CDR3 size: 16 residues. Trimming took 4 bases from V and 4 from J; bases not matched to a gene: 10. CDR1 is SGHAT and CDR2 is FQNNGV in the germline V gene. The CDR3 is CASSSTRTGSADTQYF. The CDR3 region has the DNA TGTGCCAGCAGCTCGACTCGGACAGGGAGTGCAGATACGCAGTATTTT.

The CDR3 sequence is CASSEGGIGGNTIYF. CDR3 sequence (DNA): TGTGCCAGCAGTGAAGGAGGGATCGGGGGAAACACCATATATTTT. This chain joins TRBV2 and TRBJ1-3; no reliable D call. Germline V gene sequence: CDR1 SNHLY, CDR2 FYNNEI. The V gene lost 1 base and the J gene lost 4 bases, with 11 bases spanning the gap. The CDR3 consists of 15 residues. Complete variable domain (other parts from reference TRBV2 and TRBJ1-3): EPEVTQTPSHQVTQMGQEVILRCVPISNHLYFYWYRQILGQKVEFLVSFYNNEISEKSEIFDDQFSVERPDGSNFTLKIRSTKLEDSAMYFCASSEGGIGGNTIYFGEGSWLTVV.

The V and J genes are TRBV9 and TRBJ1-4, with unresolved D. CDR3 length: 14 amino acids. Trimming took off 0 bases at V and 7 bases at J, with 10 bases between the two ends. Germline V gene lookup returns CDR1 SGDLS and CDR2 YYNGEE. The CDR3 nucleotides are TGTGCCAGCAGCGTAGATGTTGGGGTTGAAAAACTGTTTTTT. Translating gives CASSVDVGVEKLFF.

The chain recombines TRBV6-5 with TRBJ2-7; tentatively, D is TRBD1 (5 bases). Germline V gene sequence: CDR1 MNHEY, CDR2 SVGAGI. CDR3 length equals 13 residues. Trimming left V 2 bases short and J 3 bases short, with 8 bases between. The CDR3 region has the DNA TGTGCCAGCAGTTACGGGGCACTCTACGAGCAGTACTTC. This codes for CASSYGALYEQYF.

The chain is built from TRBV25-1 and TRBJ2-2; D uncertain. Germline V gives CDR1 MGHDK, CDR2 SYGVNS. The length of the CDR3 is 12 residues. V lost 11 bases, J lost 2 bases, and 9 bases lay in between. The CDR3 region is CAVLGNTGELFF. The CDR3 DNA reads TGTGCCGTCTTGGGCAACACCGGGGAGCTGTTTTTT.